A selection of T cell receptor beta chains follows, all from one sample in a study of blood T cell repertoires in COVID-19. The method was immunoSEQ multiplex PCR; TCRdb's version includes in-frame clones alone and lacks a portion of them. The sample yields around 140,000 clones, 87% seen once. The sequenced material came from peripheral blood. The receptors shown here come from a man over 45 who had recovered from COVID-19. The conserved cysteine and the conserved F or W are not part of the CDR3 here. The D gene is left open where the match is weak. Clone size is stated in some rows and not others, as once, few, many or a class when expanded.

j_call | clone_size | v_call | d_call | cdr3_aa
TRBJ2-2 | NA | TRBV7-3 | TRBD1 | ASSPTGGLGELF
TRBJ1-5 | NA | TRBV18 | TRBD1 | ASSLDRDQPQH
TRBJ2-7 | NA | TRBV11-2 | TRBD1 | ASSLGPDRVGYEQY
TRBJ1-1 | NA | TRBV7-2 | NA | ASSLYGGGVTEAF
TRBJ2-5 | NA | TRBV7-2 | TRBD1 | ASSQSGQGETQY
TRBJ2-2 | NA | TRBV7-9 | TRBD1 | ASLRGPSPTGELF
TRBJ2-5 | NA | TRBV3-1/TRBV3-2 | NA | ASSQLSRGDETQY
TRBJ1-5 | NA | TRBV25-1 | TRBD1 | ASAGTGRDQPQH
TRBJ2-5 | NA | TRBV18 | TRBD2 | ASSPELAGLETQY
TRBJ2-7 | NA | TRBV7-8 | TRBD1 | ASIDRGDYEQY
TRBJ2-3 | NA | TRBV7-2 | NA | ASSPTRLSTDTQY
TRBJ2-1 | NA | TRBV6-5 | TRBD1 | ASSPGTAYNEQF
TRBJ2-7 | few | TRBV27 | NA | ASSPYRTPPYEQY
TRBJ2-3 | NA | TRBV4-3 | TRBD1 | ASRDLGQGADTQY
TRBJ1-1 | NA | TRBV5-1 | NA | ASSLPSGNTEAF